This T cell receptor beta chain stems from a study of blood T cell repertoires in COVID-19. Study-level background: Samples came from the United States, Italy and Spain, spanning acute and convalescent COVID-19. From T cells, B-cell-depleted T cells, or PBMCs came the material, which was cDNA or gDNA.

Study processing details: Nucleated cell counts were estimated from reference gene primer amplification. TCRdb's copy holds only in-frame clones and misses some; the assay was immunoSEQ multiplex PCR. V, J and clone size are taken as reported in that table, and D and trimming were inferred from the DNA itself. The sample carries 250,000 to 300,000 clones, over 80% recorded once. Germline CDR1 reads SEHNR; CDR2 reads FQNEAQ (reference sequence). This CDR3 is 16 amino acids long. Trimming took off 4 bases at V and 5 bases at J, with 20 bases between the two ends. The rearrangement joins TRBV7-9 to TRBJ2-5, with D perhaps TRBD2 (5 bases). This receptor was obtained from a man aged 60 to 69 who had recovered from COVID-19. Sequenced material: peripheral blood. The CDR3 is CASSWGLAPTRETQYF. In DNA form, the CDR3 reads TGTGCCAGCAGCTGGGGATTAGCGCCGACCCGGGAGACCCAGTACTTC.